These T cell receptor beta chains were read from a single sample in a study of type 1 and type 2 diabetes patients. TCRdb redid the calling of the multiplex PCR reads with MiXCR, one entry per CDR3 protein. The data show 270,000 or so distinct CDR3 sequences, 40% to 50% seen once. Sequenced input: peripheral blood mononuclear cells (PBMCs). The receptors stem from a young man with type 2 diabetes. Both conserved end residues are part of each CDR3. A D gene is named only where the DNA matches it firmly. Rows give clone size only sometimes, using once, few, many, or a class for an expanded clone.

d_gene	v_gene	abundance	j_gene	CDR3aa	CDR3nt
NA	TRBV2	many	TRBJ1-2	CASSPTTISGYTF	TGTGCCAGCAGTCCTACCACTATATCCGGCTACACCTTC
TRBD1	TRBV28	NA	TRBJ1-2	CASTPTGGDYGYTF	TGTGCCAGCACCCCTACAGGGGGTGACTATGGCTACACCTTC
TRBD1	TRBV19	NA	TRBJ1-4	CASSGQAQNEKLFF	TGTGCCAGTAGTGGACAGGCTCAAAATGAAAAACTGTTTTTT
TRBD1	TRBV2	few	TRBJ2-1	CASTHHPGTGGFNEQFF	TGTGCCAGCACTCACCACCCCGGGACAGGGGGCTTCAATGAGCAGTTCTTC
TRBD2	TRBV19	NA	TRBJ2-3	CASSYEPLAGSTDTQYF	TGTGCCAGTAGTTATGAGCCACTAGCGGGAAGCACAGATACGCAGTATTTT
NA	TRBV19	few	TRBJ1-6	CASTIGGSPLHF	TGTGCCAGCACTATCGGGGGCTCACCCCTCCACTTT
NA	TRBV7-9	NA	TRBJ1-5	CASSSIDGPQHF	TGTGCCAGCAGCTCTATAGACGGGCCCCAGCATTTT
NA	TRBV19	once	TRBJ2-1	CASSIKAPDPYNEQFF	TGTGCCAGTAGTATAAAGGCCCCAGATCCCTACAATGAGCAGTTCTTC
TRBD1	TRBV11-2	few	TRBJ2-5	CASSVRTGQETQYF	TGTGCCAGCAGCGTAAGGACAGGGCAAGAGACCCAGTACTTC
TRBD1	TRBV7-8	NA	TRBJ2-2	CATGDEGAHAGELFF	TGTGCCACAGGGGATGAGGGGGCGCATGCGGGGGAGCTGTTTTTT
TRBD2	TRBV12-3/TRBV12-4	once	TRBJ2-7	CATSGGLAPYEQYF	TGTGCCACCAGTGGCGGACTAGCCCCCTACGAGCAGTACTTC
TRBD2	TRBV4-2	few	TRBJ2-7	CASSQGTAGGPLYEQYF	TGTGCCAGCAGCCAAGGAACGGCGGGGGGCCCACTGTACGAGCAGTACTTC
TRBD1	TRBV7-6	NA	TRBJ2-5	CASSYSGTGGIETQYF	TGTGCCAGCAGCTACTCCGGGACAGGGGGCATAGAGACCCAGTACTTC
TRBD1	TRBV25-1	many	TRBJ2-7	CASSGGQGASYEQYF	TGTGCCAGCAGTGGGGGACAGGGGGCCTCCTACGAGCAGTACTTC
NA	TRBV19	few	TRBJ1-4	CASSITDRTEKLFF	TGTGCCAGTAGTATTACCGACAGAACCGAAAAACTGTTTTTT
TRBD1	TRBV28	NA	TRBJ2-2	CASGDRINTGELFF	TGTGCCAGCGGGGACAGGATAAACACCGGGGAGCTGTTTTTT
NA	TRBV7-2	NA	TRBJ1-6	CASSRQNDRINSPLHF	TGTGCCAGCAGCCGCCAAAACGACAGGATTAATTCACCCCTCCACTTT
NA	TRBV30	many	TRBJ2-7	CAWKGEGAYEQYF	TGTGCCTGGAAGGGGGAGGGGGCCTACGAGCAGTACTTC
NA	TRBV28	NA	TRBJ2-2	CASSFFENTGELFF	TGTGCCAGCAGTTTTTTCGAGAACACCGGGGAGCTGTTTTTT
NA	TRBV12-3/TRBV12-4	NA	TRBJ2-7	CASSLMGGAGTWEQYF	TGTGCCAGCAGTTTAATGGGTGGGGCAGGGACTTGGGAGCAGTACTTC
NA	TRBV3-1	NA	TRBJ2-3	CASSSTPDRLRDTQYF	TGTGCCAGCAGTTCGACCCCCGACCGGCTTAGGGATACGCAGTATTTT
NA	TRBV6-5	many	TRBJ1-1	CASSYSRVAEAFF	TGTGCCAGCAGTTACTCAAGGGTGGCTGAAGCTTTCTTT
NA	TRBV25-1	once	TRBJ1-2	CASSDSLTYGYTF	TGTGCCAGCAGTGATTCACTGACCTATGGCTACACCTTC
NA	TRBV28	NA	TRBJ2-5	CASSRGAHEMETQYF	TGCGCCAGCAGCCGGGGGGCCCACGAAATGGAGACCCAGTACTTC
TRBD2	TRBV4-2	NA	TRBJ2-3	CASSGGGAGDTQYF	TGTGCCAGCAGTGGCGGGGGGGCCGGGGATACGCAGTATTTT
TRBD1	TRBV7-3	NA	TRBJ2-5	CASSIGDSLQETQYF	TGTGCCAGCAGCATTGGGGACAGTCTTCAAGAGACCCAGTACTTC
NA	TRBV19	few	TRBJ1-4	CASSLPARGGEKLFF	TGTGCCAGTAGTCTTCCCGCTAGGGGAGGTGAAAAACTGTTTTTT
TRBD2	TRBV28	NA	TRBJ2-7	CATLAGVEQYEQYF	TGTGCCACCCTAGCGGGAGTGGAGCAGTACGAGCAGTACTTC
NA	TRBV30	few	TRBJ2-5	CASSSDTLEETQYF	TGTGCCAGTAGTTCGGACACCCTTGAAGAGACCCAGTACTTC
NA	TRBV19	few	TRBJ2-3	CASRRTVGTDTQYF	TGTGCCAGTAGGAGGACGGTGGGGACAGATACGCAGTATTTT
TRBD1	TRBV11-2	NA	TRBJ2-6	CASSEGAPVVLTF	TGTGCCAGCAGCGAGGGGGCTCCCGTAGTCCTGACTTTC
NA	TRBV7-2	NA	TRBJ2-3	CASSLQGGAYTDTQYF	TGTGCCAGCAGCTTGCAAGGCGGCGCTTACACAGATACGCAGTATTTT
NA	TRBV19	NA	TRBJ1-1	CASRHRAGEAFF	TGTGCCAGTAGGCATCGGGCTGGTGAAGCTTTCTTT
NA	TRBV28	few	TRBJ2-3	CASSLGGQSGDTQYF	TGTGCCAGCAGTTTGGGGGGGCAGAGTGGAGATACGCAGTATTTT
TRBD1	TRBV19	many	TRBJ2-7	CASGRDRDFPHDYEQYF	TGTGCCAGTGGACGGGACAGGGATTTCCCCCACGACTACGAGCAGTACTTC
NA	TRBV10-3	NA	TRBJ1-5	CAISDTPQPQHF	TGTGCCATCAGTGATACCCCTCAGCCCCAGCATTTT
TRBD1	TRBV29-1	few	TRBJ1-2	CSGCTGQGAKGYGYTF	TGCAGCGGATGCACCGGGCAGGGGGCAAAGGGCTATGGCTACACCTTC
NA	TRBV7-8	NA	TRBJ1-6	CASSINGGPALFTLHF	TGTGCCAGCAGCATCAACGGCGGGCCAGCGCTATTCACCCTCCACTTT
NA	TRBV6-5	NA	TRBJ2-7	CASSYQGPSSSYEQYF	TGTGCCAGCAGTTATCAGGGGCCAAGCAGCTCCTACGAGCAGTACTTC
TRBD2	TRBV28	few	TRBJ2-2	CAGRAGASNTGELFF	TGTGCCGGGAGGGCAGGAGCCTCGAACACCGGGGAGCTGTTTTTT
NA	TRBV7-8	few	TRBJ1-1	CASKRQEYTEAFF	TGTGCCAGCAAACGACAGGAGTACACTGAAGCTTTCTTT
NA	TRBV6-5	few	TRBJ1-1	CASRTEQNTEAFF	TGTGCCAGCAGGACAGAGCAGAACACTGAAGCTTTCTTT
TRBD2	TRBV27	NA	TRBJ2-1	CASGLLAGVVNEQFF	TGTGCCAGCGGTTTACTAGCGGGAGTCGTAAATGAGCAGTTCTTC
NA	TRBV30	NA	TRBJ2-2	CAWSSGSRTGELFF	TGTGCCTGGAGCTCAGGGAGTCGGACCGGGGAGCTGTTTTTT
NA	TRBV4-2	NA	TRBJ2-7	CASSRPAANSYEQYF	TGTGCCAGCAGCCGCCCGGCTGCTAACTCCTACGAGCAGTACTTC
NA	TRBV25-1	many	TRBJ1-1	CASSESKGRYTEAFF	TGTGCCAGCAGTGAATCTAAGGGTAGGTACACTGAAGCTTTCTTT
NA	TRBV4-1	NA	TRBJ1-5	CASSQDPGSRNQPQHF	TGCGCCAGCAGCCAAGATCCAGGTAGCCGCAATCAGCCCCAGCATTTT
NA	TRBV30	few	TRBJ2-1	CAWSITPGSQEPVGYNEQFF	TGTGCCTGGAGTATTACTCCCGGATCACAGGAGCCGGTGGGTTACAATGAGCAGTTCTTC
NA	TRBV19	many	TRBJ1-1	CASSILGGNTEAFF	TGTGCCAGTAGTATCCTCGGTGGGAACACTGAAGCTTTCTTT
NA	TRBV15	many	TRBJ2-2	CATQGGLGLFANTGELFF	TGTGCCACTCAAGGGGGACTGGGCCTATTCGCGAACACCGGGGAGCTGTTTTTT
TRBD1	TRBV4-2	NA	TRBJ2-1	CASSHGQEEFF	TGTGCCAGCAGCCACGGACAGGAGGAGTTCTTC
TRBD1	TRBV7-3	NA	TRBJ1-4	CASSPNPGGRNEKLFF	TGTGCCAGCAGCCCAAACCCAGGGGGCAGAAATGAAAAACTGTTTTTT
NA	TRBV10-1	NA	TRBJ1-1	CASSEGLPGNTEAFF	TGCGCCAGCAGCGAGGGGCTTCCTGGCAACACTGAAGCTTTCTTT
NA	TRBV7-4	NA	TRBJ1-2	CASSLDLGGHLNYGYTF	TGTGCCAGCAGCTTAGATCTTGGGGGACACCTTAACTATGGCTACACCTTC